This T cell receptor beta chain was identified during a study of T cell responses to AZD1222 COVID-19 vaccine. This table comes from immunoSEQ multiplex PCR, and its TCRdb copy is limited to in-frame clones, with some not included. The table has around 100,000 clones, about nine tenths seen once. Germline V gene sequence: CDR1 SEHNR, CDR2 FQNEAQ (reference sequence). V was clipped by 1 base and J by 2 bases; unmatched bases: 5. CDR3 size: 15 residues. The origin of this receptor is an adult in good health. This sample comprised peripheral blood, obtained on day 0 of AZD1222 vaccination. The V and J genes are TRBV7-9 and TRBJ2-7; 7 positions agree with TRBD1. The CDR3 loop reads CASSLGDRAPYEQYF. In nucleotides, the CDR3 is TGTGCCAGCAGCTTAGGTGACAGGGCTCCCTACGAGCAGTACTTC.